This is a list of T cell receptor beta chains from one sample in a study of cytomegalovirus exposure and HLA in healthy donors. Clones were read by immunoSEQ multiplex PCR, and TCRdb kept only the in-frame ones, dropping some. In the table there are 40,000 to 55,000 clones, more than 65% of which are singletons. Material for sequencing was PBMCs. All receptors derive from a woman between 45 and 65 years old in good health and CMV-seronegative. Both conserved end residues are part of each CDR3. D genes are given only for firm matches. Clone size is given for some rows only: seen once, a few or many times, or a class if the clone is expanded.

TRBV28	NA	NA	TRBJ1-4	CASSSLEKLFF	TGTGCCAGCAGTTCTTTAGAAAAACTGTTTTTT
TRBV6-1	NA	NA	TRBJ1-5	CATSSGNQPQHF	TGTGCCACTAGCAGCGGCAATCAGCCCCAGCATTTT
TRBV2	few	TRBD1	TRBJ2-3	CASTPDGQGVDTQYF	TGTGCCAGCACCCCGGATGGACAGGGTGTAGATACGCAGTATTTT
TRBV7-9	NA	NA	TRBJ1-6	CASSLDRVNSPLHF	TGTGCCAGCAGCTTGGACAGAGTTAATTCACCCCTCCACTTT
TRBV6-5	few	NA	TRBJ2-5	CASLTRRETQYF	TGTGCCAGCCTAACACGGAGGGAGACCCAGTACTTC
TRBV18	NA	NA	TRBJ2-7	CASSPVIAAEQYF	TGTGCCAGCTCACCCGTAATAGCGGCCGAGCAGTACTTC
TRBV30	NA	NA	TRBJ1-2	CAWSPRGLGGYTF	TGTGCCTGGAGTCCACGGGGGTTGGGGGGCTACACCTTC
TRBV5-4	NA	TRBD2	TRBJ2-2	CAVTTSGRTNTGELFF	TGTGCCGTTACGACTAGCGGGCGAACGAACACCGGGGAGCTGTTTTTT
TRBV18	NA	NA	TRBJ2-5	CASSPGGLETQYF	TGTGCCAGCTCACCAGGCGGGCTGGAGACCCAGTACTTC
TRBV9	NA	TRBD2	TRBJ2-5	CASSPSSAGGGETQYF	TGTGCCAGCAGCCCCTCCTCCGCGGGGGGGGGTGAGACCCAGTACTTC
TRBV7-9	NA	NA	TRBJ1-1	CSSSPTPAEAFF	TGTTCCAGCAGCCCGACACCGGCAGAAGCTTTCTTT
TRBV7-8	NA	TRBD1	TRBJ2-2	CASSVPGQGAIGELFF	TGTGCCAGCAGCGTACCGGGACAGGGGGCGATCGGGGAGCTGTTTTTT
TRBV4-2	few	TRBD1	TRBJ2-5	CASSQYRGQETQYF	TGTGCCAGCAGCCAATACAGGGGGCAAGAGACCCAGTACTTC
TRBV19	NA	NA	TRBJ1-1	CASAPGFWNTEAFF	TGTGCCAGTGCCCCGGGGTTTTGGAACACTGAAGCTTTCTTT
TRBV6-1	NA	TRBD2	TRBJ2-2	CASSEVSGRASGELFF	TGTGCCAGCAGTGAAGTTAGCGGGAGGGCCTCCGGGGAGCTGTTTTTT
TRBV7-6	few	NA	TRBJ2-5	CASSYLETQYF	TGTGCCAGCAGCTATCTAGAGACCCAGTACTTC
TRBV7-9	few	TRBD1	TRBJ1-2	CASGGQGDGYTF	TGTGCCAGCGGGGGACAGGGGGATGGCTACACCTTC
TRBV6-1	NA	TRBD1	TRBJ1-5	CASSKTGALQHF	TGTGCCAGCAGTAAGACAGGGGCGCTCCAGCATTTT
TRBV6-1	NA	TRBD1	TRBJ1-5	CASSEMWTGYQPQHF	TGTGCCAGCAGTGAGATGTGGACAGGATATCAGCCCCAGCATTTT
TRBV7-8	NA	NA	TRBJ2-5	CASSRGIQETQYF	TGTGCCAGCAGCAGGGGAATTCAAGAGACCCAGTACTTC
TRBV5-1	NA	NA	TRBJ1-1	CASSQGPRTEAFF	TGCGCCAGCTCCCAGGGGCCTCGGACTGAAGCTTTCTTT
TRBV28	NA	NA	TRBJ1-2	CASTVSAQQNYGYTF	TGTGCCAGCACCGTATCGGCACAGCAGAACTATGGCTACACCTTC
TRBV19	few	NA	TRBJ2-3	CASSTTNRGVDTQYF	TGTGCCAGTAGTACTACAAACCGGGGAGTGGATACGCAGTATTTT
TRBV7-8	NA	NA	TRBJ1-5	CASSATQGDNQPQHF	TGTGCCAGCAGCGCCACCCAAGGGGACAATCAGCCCCAGCATTTT
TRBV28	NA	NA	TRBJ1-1	CASSFGGSMNTEAFF	TGTGCCAGCAGTTTCGGGGGTTCGATGAACACTGAAGCTTTCTTT
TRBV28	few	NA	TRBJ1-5	CASTSGNSNQPQHF	TGTGCCAGCACTTCGGGGAATAGCAATCAGCCCCAGCATTTT
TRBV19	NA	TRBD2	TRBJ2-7	CASSILTGGSYEQYF	TGTGCCAGTAGTATTTTGACCGGGGGGTCCTACGAGCAGTACTTC
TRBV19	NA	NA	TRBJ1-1	CASIGGTEAFF	TGTGCCAGTATCGGGGGTACTGAAGCTTTCTTT
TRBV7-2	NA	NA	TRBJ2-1	CASSPRTGTLNEQFF	TGTGCCAGCAGCCCCCGCACAGGGACCCTCAATGAGCAGTTCTTC
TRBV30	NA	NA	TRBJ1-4	CAWARRGSNEKLFF	TGTGCCTGGGCCCGAAGGGGCTCAAATGAAAAACTGTTTTTT
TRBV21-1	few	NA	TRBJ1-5	CASSKLQGISQPQHF	TGTGCCAGCAGCAAACTTCAGGGGATTTCTCAGCCCCAGCATTTT
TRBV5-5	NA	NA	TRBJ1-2	CASSTPGLFGYTF	TGTGCCAGCAGCACCCCGGGACTTTTTGGCTACACCTTC
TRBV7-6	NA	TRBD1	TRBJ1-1	CASSPRQGPMNTEAFF	TGTGCCAGCAGCCCGCGACAGGGCCCCATGAACACTGAAGCTTTCTTT
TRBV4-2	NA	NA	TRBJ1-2	CASSQELQGLWGYTF	TGTGCCAGCAGCCAAGAGCTCCAGGGTTTGTGGGGCTACACCTTC
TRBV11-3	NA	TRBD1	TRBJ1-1	CASSLSTGLEAFF	TGTGCCAGCAGCTTATCGACAGGGCTGGAGGCTTTCTTT
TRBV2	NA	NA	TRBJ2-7	CASRDTPYEQYF	TGTGCCAGCCGGGACACCCCCTACGAGCAGTACTTC
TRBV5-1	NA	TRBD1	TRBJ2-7	CASSVLTGVGYEQYF	TGCGCCAGCAGCGTCCTGACAGGGGTAGGCTACGAGCAGTACTTC